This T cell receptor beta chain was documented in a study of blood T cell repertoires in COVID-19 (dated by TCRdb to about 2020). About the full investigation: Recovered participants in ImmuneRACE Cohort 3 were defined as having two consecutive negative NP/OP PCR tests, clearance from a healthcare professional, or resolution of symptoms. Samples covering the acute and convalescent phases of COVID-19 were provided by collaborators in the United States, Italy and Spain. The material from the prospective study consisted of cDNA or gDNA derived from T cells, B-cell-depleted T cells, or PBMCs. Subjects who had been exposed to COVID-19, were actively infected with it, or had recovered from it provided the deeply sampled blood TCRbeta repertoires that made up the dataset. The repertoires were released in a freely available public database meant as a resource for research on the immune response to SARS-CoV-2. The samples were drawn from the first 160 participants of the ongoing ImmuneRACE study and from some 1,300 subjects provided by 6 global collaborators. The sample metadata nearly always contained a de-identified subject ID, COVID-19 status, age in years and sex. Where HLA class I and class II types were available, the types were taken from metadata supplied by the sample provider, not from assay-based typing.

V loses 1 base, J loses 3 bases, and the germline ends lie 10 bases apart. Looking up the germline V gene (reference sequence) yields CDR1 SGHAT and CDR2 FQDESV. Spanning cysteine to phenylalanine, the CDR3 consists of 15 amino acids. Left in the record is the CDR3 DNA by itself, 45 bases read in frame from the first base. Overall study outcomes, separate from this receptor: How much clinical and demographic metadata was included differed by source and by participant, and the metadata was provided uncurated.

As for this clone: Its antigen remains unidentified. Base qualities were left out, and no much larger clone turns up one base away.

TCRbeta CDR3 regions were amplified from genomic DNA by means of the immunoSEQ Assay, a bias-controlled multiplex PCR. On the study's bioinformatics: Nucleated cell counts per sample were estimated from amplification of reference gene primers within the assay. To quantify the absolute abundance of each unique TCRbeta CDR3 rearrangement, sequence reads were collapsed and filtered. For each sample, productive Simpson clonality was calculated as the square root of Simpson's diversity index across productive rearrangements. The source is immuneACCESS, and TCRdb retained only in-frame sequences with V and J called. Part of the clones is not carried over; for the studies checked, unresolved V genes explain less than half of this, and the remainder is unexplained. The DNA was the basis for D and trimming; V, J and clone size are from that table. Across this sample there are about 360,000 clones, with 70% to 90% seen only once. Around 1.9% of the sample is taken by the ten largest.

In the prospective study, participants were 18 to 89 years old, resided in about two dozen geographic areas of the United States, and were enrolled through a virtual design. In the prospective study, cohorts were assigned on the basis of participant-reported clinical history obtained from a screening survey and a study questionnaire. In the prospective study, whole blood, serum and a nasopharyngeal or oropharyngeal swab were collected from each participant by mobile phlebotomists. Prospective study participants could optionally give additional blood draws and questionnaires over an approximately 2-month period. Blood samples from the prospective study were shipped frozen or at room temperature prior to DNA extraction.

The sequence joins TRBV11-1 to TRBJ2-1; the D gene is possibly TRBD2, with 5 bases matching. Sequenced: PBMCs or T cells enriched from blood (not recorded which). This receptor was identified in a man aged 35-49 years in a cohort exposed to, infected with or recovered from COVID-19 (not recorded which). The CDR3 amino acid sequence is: CASSLEARDYNEQFF. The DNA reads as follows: TGTGCCAGCAGCTTAGAGGCCCGGGACTACAATGAGCAGTTCTTC.